The T cell receptor beta chain described here comes from a study of shared clonotypes between healthy human individuals. Germline assignment: CDR1 SGHTA and CDR2 FQGNSA. The ends lost 5 bases at V and 14 bases at J; junction bases unmatched: 8. CDR3 length: 12 residues. Using immunoSEQ multiplex PCR, the repertoire was profiled, and TCRdb retains in-frame clones only, with some absent. The sample consists of around 690,000 clones, about nine tenths of them appearing once. The V gene is TRBV7-2, the J gene TRBJ1-5; 8 bases match TRBD1. This sequence originates from a young man in good health. Some clones in this sample may be carry-over from other donors' samples. Source material: memory CD8+ T cells from PBMCs. The sample's subset: CD45RO+ cells pooled with CCR7-negative TemRA cells. As DNA, the CDR3 is TGTGCCAGCAGCGCCGGGACAGGCCCAAAGCATTTT. This translates into CASSAGTGPKHF.